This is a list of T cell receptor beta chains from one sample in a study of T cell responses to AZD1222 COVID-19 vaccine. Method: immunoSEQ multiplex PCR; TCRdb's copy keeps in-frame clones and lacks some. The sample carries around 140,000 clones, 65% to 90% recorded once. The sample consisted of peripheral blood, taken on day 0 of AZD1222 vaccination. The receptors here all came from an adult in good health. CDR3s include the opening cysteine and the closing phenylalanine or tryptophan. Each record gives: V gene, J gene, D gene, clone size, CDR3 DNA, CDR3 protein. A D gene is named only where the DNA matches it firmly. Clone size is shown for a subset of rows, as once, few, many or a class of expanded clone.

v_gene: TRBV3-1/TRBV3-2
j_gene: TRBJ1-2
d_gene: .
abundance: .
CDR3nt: TGTGCCAGCAGCCAAGTCGCCGCTAACTATGGCTACACCTTC
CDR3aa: CASSQVAANYGYTF

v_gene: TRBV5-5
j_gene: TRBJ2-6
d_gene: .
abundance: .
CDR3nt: TGTGCCAGCAGCTTGTCGGGGCCCGGGTACTCTGGGGCCAACGTCCTGACTTTC
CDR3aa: CASSLSGPGYSGANVLTF

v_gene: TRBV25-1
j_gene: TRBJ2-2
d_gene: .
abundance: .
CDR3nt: TGTGCCAGCAGTGAACAATGGGAATCCGGGGAGCTGTTTTTT
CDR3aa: CASSEQWESGELFF

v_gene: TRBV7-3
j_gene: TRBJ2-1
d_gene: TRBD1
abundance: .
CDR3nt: TGTGCCAGCAGCTTAGACAGGGGAGCCTACAATGAGCAGTTCTTC
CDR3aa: CASSLDRGAYNEQFF

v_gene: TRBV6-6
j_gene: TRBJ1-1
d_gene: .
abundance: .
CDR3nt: TGTGCCAGCAGTTACGGCGGGTTGAACACTGAAGCTTTCTTT
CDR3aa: CASSYGGLNTEAFF

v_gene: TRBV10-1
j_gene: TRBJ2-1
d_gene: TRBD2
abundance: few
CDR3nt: TGCGCCAGCAGTGCGGGGGGTGAAAATGAGCAGTTCTTC
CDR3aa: CASSAGGENEQFF

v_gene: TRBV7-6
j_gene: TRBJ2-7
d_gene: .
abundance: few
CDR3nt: TGTGCCAGCAGCTTAGATGCAGGGAATAGGTACGAGCAGTACTTC
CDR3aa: CASSLDAGNRYEQYF

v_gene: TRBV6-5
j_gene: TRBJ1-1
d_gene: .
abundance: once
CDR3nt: TGTGCCAGCAGTTACCGAAGGGATGGTTCGACTGAAGCTTTCTTT
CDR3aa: CASSYRRDGSTEAFF

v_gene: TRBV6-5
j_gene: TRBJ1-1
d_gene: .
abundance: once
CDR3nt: TGTGCCAGCAGTTTTTCAAGGGTCGTGTTCTTCTTT
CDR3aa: CASSFSRVVFFF

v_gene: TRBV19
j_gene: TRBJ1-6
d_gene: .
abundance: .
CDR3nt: TGTGCCAGTAGTATTAGCGGAAGCTCCTATAATTCACCCCTCCACTTT
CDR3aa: CASSISGSSYNSPLHF

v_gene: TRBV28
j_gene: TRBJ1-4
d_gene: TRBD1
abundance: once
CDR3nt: TGTGCCAGCAGTTTCGTGGGGACAGGGGGTAATGAAAAACTGTTTTTT
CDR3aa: CASSFVGTGGNEKLFF

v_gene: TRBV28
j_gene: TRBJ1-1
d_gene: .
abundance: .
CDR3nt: TGTGCCAGCAGTTTGGCCTATTTGACAGTTAACACTGAAGCTTTCTTT
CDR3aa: CASSLAYLTVNTEAFF

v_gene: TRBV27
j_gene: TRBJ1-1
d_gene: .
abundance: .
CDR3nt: TGTGCCAGCAGTTTTGTCCAGGGCCGGACTGAAGCTTTCTTT
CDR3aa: CASSFVQGRTEAFF